This T cell receptor beta chain was obtained from a study of tissue T cells after allogeneic stem cell transplantation. V lost 5 bases, J lost 11 bases, and 14 bases stayed unmatched. The germline V gene encodes CDR1 SGHVS and CDR2 FQNEAQ. This CDR3 has 15 residues. Generated by immunoSEQ multiplex PCR, the TCRdb table keeps only in-frame clones and is missing some. This table has 12,000 or so clones, 70% appearing once. The sample consisted of tissue from the right colon, taken at autopsy. The rearrangement joins TRBV7-8 to TRBJ2-7; 11 bases line up with TRBD1. This receptor was taken from a woman between 18 and 49 years old with breast cancer. The CDR3 coding sequence is TGTGCCAGCAGCCGAACTCCGGGACAGGGGGAGGTTAAGTACTTC. Its translation: CASSRTPGQGEVKYF.